These 19 T cell receptor beta chains were sequenced from one sample in a study of cytomegalovirus exposure and HLA in healthy donors. 60 Vbeta and 13 Jbeta primers were used in PCR. Produced via immunoSEQ multiplex PCR; TCRdb's table is partial and in-frame only. Among fewer than 200,000 clones, around 79% were seen once, and the ten largest hold 0.98%. Sequenced sample: PBMCs. All receptors derive from a woman in her fifties or sixties in good health and CMV-seropositive.

This clone was seen more than once but under ten times. V gene TRBV5-5 combines with J gene TRBJ1-1; the match to TRBD1 covers 7 bases. The CDR3 sequence is 13 residues long. With V trimmed by 7 bases and J by 5 bases, 8 bases remained unmatched. Per germline, CDR1 SGHKS and CDR2 YYEKEE (reference sequence). CDR3 sequence reads: CASRYRGITEAFF. The CDR3 DNA follows: TGTGCCAGCCGCTACAGGGGAATAACTGAAGCTTTCTTT. Full variable domain (rest looked up from reference TRBV5-5 and TRBJ1-1): DAGVTQSPTHLIKTRGQQVTLRCSPISGHKSVSWYQQVLGQGPQFIFQYYEKEERGRGNFPDRFSARQFPNYSSELNVNALLLGDSALYLCASRYRGITEAFFGQGTRLTVV.

This rearrangement joins TRBV7-6 to TRBJ2-7, with TRBD1 matching 8 bases. V shed 1 base and J 6 bases; nucleotides not matched to a gene: 8. The CDR3 is 15 amino acids. The germline V gene has CDR1 SGHVS and CDR2 FNYEAQ. The CDR3 sequence is CASSLGGTGALEQYF. The CDR3 DNA reads TGTGCCAGCAGCTTAGGGGGGACAGGAGCCCTCGAGCAGTACTTC.

V is TRBV6-1 and J is TRBJ2-7; a weak D match, TRBD2 (6 bases). The germline V gene has CDR1 MNHNS and CDR2 SASEGT. V was cut by 9 bases and J by 4 bases, with 13 bases left in between. CDR3 length equals 12 residues. The CDR3 protein is CASTREPYEQYF. The CDR3 region has the DNA TGTGCCAGTACTCGGGAGCCTTACGAGCAGTACTTC.

This clone was seen a handful of times. This chain uses TRBV7-8 with TRBJ1-1; D is unclear. The germline V gene encodes CDR1 SGHVS and CDR2 FQNEAQ. CDR3 length: 15 residues. The ends were cut back, 1 base at V and 7 bases at J, with 16 bases in the middle. The CDR3 reads CASSLGRPDEGEAFF. As DNA, the CDR3 is TGTGCCAGCAGCTTAGGTAGACCGGATGAGGGTGAAGCTTTCTTT.

DNA of the CDR3: TGTGCCAGCAGCTTATTTAGGGGGCGGGGACGCAATGAGCAGTTCTTC. It translates to CASSLFRGRGRNEQFF. The J gene is TRBJ2-1, the V gene TRBV7-2, with D maybe TRBD1 (7 bases). There are 16 residues in the CDR3. Germline V gene lookup returns CDR1 SGHTA and CDR2 FQGNSA. V gave up 2 bases and J gave up 6 bases, with 17 bases separating them.

V and J are TRBV19 and TRBJ1-2; D possibly corresponds to TRBD1 (6 bases). The V end was cut by 8 bases, the J end by 5 bases, with 21 bases between. CDR3 size: 15 residues. Germline V gene data show CDR1 as LNHDA and CDR2 as SQIVND (reference sequence). The CDR3 DNA reads as TGTGCCAGTGAGGGCCAGGGGCTGGGTGCGTATGGCTACACCTTC. This sequence encodes CASEGQGLGAYGYTF.

V usage is TRBV7-2 and J usage is TRBJ2-2; D is ambiguous. The length of the CDR3 is 15 residues. V was trimmed by 5 bases and J by 4 bases, leaving 14 bases between them. CDR1 is SGHTA and CDR2 is FQGNSA in the germline V gene. CDR3 DNA sequence: TGTGCCAGCAGCCCCCGACGGGTTGGCACCGGGGAGCTGTTTTTT. Amino acids: CASSPRRVGTGELFF.

The CDR3 reads CASSLVYSTNYGYTF. The CDR3 DNA is TGCGCCAGCAGCTTGGTATACAGTACTAACTATGGCTACACCTTC. J is TRBJ1-2 and V is TRBV5-1; no definite D call. V dropped 0 bases and J dropped 0 bases, with 9 bases sitting between them. This CDR3 has 15 residues. From germline, CDR1 is SGHRS and CDR2 YFSETQ. Based on the CDR3 plus reference TRBV5-1 and TRBJ1-2, the full variable domain is KAGVTQTPRYLIKTRGQQVTLSCSPISGHRSVSWYQQTPGQGLQFLFEYFSETQRNKGNFPGRFSGRQFSNSRSEMNVSTLELGDSALYLCASSLVYSTNYGYTFGSGTRLTVV.

The chain is built from TRBV10-3 and TRBJ2-5, with 10 bases that match TRBD1. After removal of 10 bases from V and 2 bases from J, the junction contained 13 bases not matched to a gene. Germline values: CDR1 ENHRY, CDR2 SYGVKD. This CDR3 comprises 16 residues. The CDR3 region has the DNA TGTGCCAGGCCGGGGACAGGGGTCCAGTGGCAAGAGACCCAGTACTTC. This gives the protein CARPGTGVQWQETQYF.

V and J are TRBV11-2 and TRBJ2-5, with D maybe TRBD2 (6 bases). Trimming left V 5 bases short and J 1 base short, with 11 bases between. Germline CDR1 reads SGHAT; CDR2 reads FQNNGV. This CDR3 has 14 residues. The CDR3 is CASSAGLFQETQYF. The CDR3 DNA follows: TGTGCCAGCAGCGCGGGACTGTTCCAAGAGACCCAGTACTTC.

In this sample, this clone turned up once. The chain combines TRBV6-6 with TRBJ1-6; D gene uncertain. This CDR3 comprises 15 residues. Trimming removed 10 bases at V and 0 bases at J, with 13 bases between. Germline V gene sequence: CDR1 MNHNY, CDR2 SVGAGI (reference sequence). The CDR3 coding sequence is TGTGCCACCTCTCGTACAAGCTCCTATAATTCACCCCTCCACTTT. It specifies CATSRTSSYNSPLHF.

This chain connects TRBV6-5 to TRBJ2-7; TRBD2 agrees at 7 bases. J was trimmed by 3 bases and V by 2 bases; bases with no gene match: 10. Germline assignment: CDR1 MNHEY and CDR2 SVGAGI. The CDR3 spans 16 residues. CDR3 DNA: TGTGCCAGCAGTTACCAGGCGGGGAGGGTAGGCTACGAGCAGTACTTC. It codes for CASSYQAGRVGYEQYF.

In this sample, this clone turned up once. The gene calls are TRBV9 and TRBJ2-1; the match to TRBD2 covers 8 bases. This CDR3 is built from 19 residues. Germline V gene lookup returns CDR1 SGDLS and CDR2 YYNGEE. Germline trimming cut 0 bases from V and 0 bases from J; bases unmatched to any gene: 11. The CDR3: CASSVVGRGGASSYNEQFF. The CDR3, as DNA: TGTGCCAGCAGCGTAGTTGGCCGGGGGGGCGCGAGCTCCTACAATGAGCAGTTCTTC.

V gene TRBV4-1 combines with J gene TRBJ2-5; 9 bases are shared with TRBD1. Germline V gives CDR1 MGHRA, CDR2 YSYEKL. The CDR3 is made up of 14 amino acids. The V segment lost 3 bases and the J segment 4 bases; nucleotides outside the gene matches: 3. The CDR3 loop reads CASSHTGGGETQYF. CDR3 DNA sequence: TGCGCCAGCAGCCACACAGGGGGCGGAGAGACCCAGTACTTC.

The rearrangement links TRBV29-1 to TRBJ1-2; possible D gene TRBD1, 6 bases. Germline V gene data show CDR1 as SQVTM and CDR2 as ANQGSEA. The germline V and J ends were trimmed by 0 bases and 4 bases, with 12 bases remaining between them. The CDR3 runs 14 residues. In nucleotides, the CDR3 is TGCAGCGTTGAAGATCTCACAGGGATCTATGGCTACACCTTC. This encodes CSVEDLTGIYGYTF.

The J gene is TRBJ1-2, the V gene TRBV9; 12 bases fit TRBD1. Germline V gives CDR1 SGDLS, CDR2 YYNGEE. The CDR3 loop spans 14 amino acids. V dropped 3 bases and J dropped 4; count of bases not matched to a gene: 1. DNA for the CDR3: TGTGCCAGCAGCGCGGGACAGGGGGCCTATGGCTACACCTTC. It codes for CASSAGQGAYGYTF.

V is TRBV6-5 and J is TRBJ1-2; 12 bases line up with TRBD1. This CDR3 is built from 14 residues. Germline values: CDR1 MNHEY, CDR2 SVGAGI. V trimming: 6 bases; J trimming: 7 bases; junction bases outside the gene matches: 6. Here the CDR3 DNA reads TGTGCCAGCAGGAAGGGACAGGGGGCCGGTGGCTACACCTTC. Protein product: CASRKGQGAGGYTF.

The rearrangement links TRBV2 to TRBJ2-5; tentative D call: TRBD1 (6 bases). The CDR3 runs to 12 residues. CDR1 is SNHLY and CDR2 is FYNNEI in the germline V gene. V lost 4 bases to trimming and J lost 5 bases, with 8 bases between them. CDR3: CASSGGPETQYF. The CDR3, as DNA: TGTGCCAGCAGTGGGGGGCCGGAGACCCAGTACTTC.

In DNA form, the CDR3 reads TGCGCCAGCAGCCCTGGGACAGGGCGGGGAGATTGGAACATTCAGTACTTC. The encoded protein is CASSPGTGRGDWNIQYF. The chain combines TRBV4-1 with TRBJ2-4; 9 bases are a match to TRBD1. The ends lost 4 bases at V and 7 bases at J; junction bases unmatched: 14. This CDR3 is 17 amino acids long. Looked up from germline, CDR1 is MGHRA and CDR2 is YSYEKL.